A single sample is the source of the 10 T cell receptor beta chains below, sequenced in a study of CD8+CD57+ T cells in acquired aplastic anemia. In patients chosen for sequencing, flow cytometry had shown CD8+CD57+ cell expansion. TCR beta VDJ and CDR3 profiling used genomic DNA as template. TCRdb re-analysed the reads in MiXCR, keeping a single row per CDR3 protein. Of 300,000 or so distinct CDR3 sequences listed, roughly 61% are singletons. Input material: sorted CD4+, CD8+, or CD8+CD57+ T cells (not recorded which) from PBMCs. These receptors were obtained from a human donor with aplastic anemia.

The genes are TRBV20-1 and TRBJ2-5; D possibly corresponds to TRBD1 (5 bases). The V gene's germline CDR1 is DFQATT and CDR2 SNEGSKA (reference sequence). The length of the CDR3 is 12 residues. CDR3 residues: CSADSVQETQYF. The CDR3 DNA reads as TGCAGCGCCGACAGTGTCCAAGAGACCCAGTACTTC.

The chain couples TRBV7-3 to TRBJ2-3, with D possibly matching TRBD2 (7 bases). The CDR3 loop spans 16 amino acids. V lost 4 bases to trimming and J lost 4 bases, with 18 bases between them. Germline CDR1 is SGHTA and CDR2 is FQGTGA. The CDR3 coding sequence is TGTGCCAGCAGCTCGTTGGGGGGGCACGGGGCAGATACGCAGTATTTT. It is translated as CASSSLGGHGADTQYF.

The J gene is TRBJ2-2, the V gene TRBV10-3; D ambiguous. V lost 3 bases and J 3 bases, leaving 5 bases between the germline ends. This CDR3 is built from 13 residues. CDR1 and CDR2 from the germline V gene are ENHRY and SYGVKD. The CDR3 here is CAISERDTGELFF. The CDR3 bases are TGTGCCATCAGTGAACGGGACACCGGGGAGCTGTTTTTT.

This clonotype was seen only a few times. The gene calls are TRBV29-1 and TRBJ2-7; possibly TRBD1 for D (6 bases). This CDR3 comprises 11 residues. Germline V gene lookup returns CDR1 SQVTM and CDR2 ANQGSEA. The V end was cut by 6 bases, the J end by 6 bases, with 12 bases between. CDR3 sequence reads: CSVEQGSEQYF. The CDR3, as DNA: TGCAGCGTGGAACAGGGTTCCGAGCAGTACTTC.

In this sample, this clonotype turned up many times. This chain links TRBV7-9 with TRBJ2-2; D ambiguous. Germline V gene lookup returns CDR1 SEHNR and CDR2 FQNEAQ (reference sequence). V was pared by 7 bases and J by 3 bases, with 15 bases between. CDR3 length: 15 residues. For the CDR3, the DNA is TGTGCCAGCACCCCATTACTAAGTTACACCGGGGAGCTGTTTTTT. Translated: CASTPLLSYTGELFF.

The chain has TRBV19 and TRBJ2-7; D may be TRBD2 (6 bases). CDR3 length: 13 amino acids. V lost 3 bases to trimming and J lost 9 bases, with 15 bases between them. In germline, CDR1 is LNHDA, CDR2 SQIVND (reference sequence). The chain's CDR3 is CASSISGARRQYF. CDR3 bases: TGTGCCAGTAGTATCTCGGGAGCCAGGCGGCAGTACTTC.

This clonotype came up many times. J is TRBJ1-3 and V is TRBV7-9; no clear D. Trimming left V 3 bases short and J 1 base short, with 7 bases between. Germline V CDR1 and CDR2: SEHNR, FQNEAQ (reference sequence). This CDR3 comprises 14 residues. The CDR3 DNA sequence: TGTGCCAGCAGCTTGTTAGGGTCTGGAAACACCATATATTTT. Encoded protein: CASSLLGSGNTIYF.

In its sample, this clonotype was seen many times. The chain recombines TRBV20-1 with TRBJ2-1, with D tentatively TRBD2 (5 bases). Trimming removed 4 bases at V and 13 bases at J, with 14 bases between. The CDR3 is made up of 11 amino acids. Looked up from germline, CDR1 is DFQATT and CDR2 is SNEGSKA (reference sequence). CDR3: CSAKTVTGQFF. CDR3 DNA sequence: TGCAGTGCTAAAACTGTCACGGGACAGTTCTTC.

This clonotype was counted ten times or more. V is TRBV28 and J is TRBJ1-6; D gene uncertain. The CDR3 totals 16 residues. V was pared by 6 bases and J by 0 bases, with 12 bases between. The germline V gene encodes CDR1 MDHEN and CDR2 SYDVKM. Written as DNA, the CDR3 is TGTGCCAGCAGCCCCGTATCGAGCTCCTATAATTCACCCCTCCACTTT. It translates to CASSPVSSSYNSPLHF.

In this sample, this clonotype turned up many times. The V gene is TRBV5-5, the J gene TRBJ2-2; 11 bases map to TRBD2. The CDR3 has 17 amino acids. The V and J ends lost 1 base and 5 bases, in that order; junction bases with no gene match: 7. CDR1 is SGHKS, CDR2 YYEKEE, per germline (reference sequence). This chain's CDR3 is CASSLTSGGLRTGELFF. CDR3 nucleotides: TGTGCCAGCAGCTTGACTAGCGGGGGCCTGAGAACCGGGGAGCTGTTTTTT. The complete variable domain, with remaining parts taken from reference TRBV5-5 and TRBJ2-2, reads DAGVTQSPTHLIKTRGQQVTLRCSPISGHKSVSWYQQVLGQGPQFIFQYYEKEERGRGNFPDRFSARQFPNYSSELNVNALLLGDSALYLCASSLTSGGLRTGELFFGEGSRLTVL.